This T cell receptor (beta chain) was captured by sequencing in a study of T cells in localized non-small cell lung cancer. Only a few counts were recorded for this clone. CDR1 and CDR2 from the germline V gene are KGHSH and LQKENI. V dropped 5 bases and J dropped 3; count of bases not matched to a gene: 7. The CDR3 runs to 16 residues. Sequencing used immunoSEQ multiplex PCR; TCRdb keeps in-frame clones, though not all of them. This sample has roughly 4,200 clones, with about 37% found just once. The material was lung tumor tissue, obtained before any cancer treatment. The TCR originated in a woman aged 40-75 years with stage I lung adenocarcinoma. This chain uses TRBV18 with TRBJ2-1, with TRBD2 matching over 10 bases. The CDR3 coding sequence is TGTGCCAGCTCAGCTATTACTAGCGGGAACTACAATGAGCAGTTCTTC. Translation gives CASSAITSGNYNEQFF. Combining the CDR3 with reference TRBV18 and TRBJ2-1 gives the whole variable domain NAGVMQNPRHLVRRRGQEARLRCSPMKGHSHVYWYRQLPEEGLKFMVYLQKENIIDESGMPKERFSAEFPKEGPSILRIQQVVRGDSAAYFCASSAITSGNYNEQFFGPGTRLTVL.